The 27 T cell receptor beta chains given below trace back to one sample, sequenced in a study of T cells in Graves' hyperthyroidism and ophthalmopathy. RNA transcripts served as the template for amplifying TCR beta CDR3 regions. In the first-round RT-PCR of the TCR CDR3, the HTBI primer set was used. TCRdb reanalysed the multiplex PCR reads using MiXCR and keeps one entry per CDR3 protein. The sample has hundreds of thousands of distinct CDR3 sequences; roughly an eighth are singletons. Material for sequencing was blood. These receptors all stem from a man aged 50 or older with Graves' ophthalmopathy.

This clonotype was seen at least ten times. The chain uses TRBV2 and TRBJ2-3, with 8 bases identical to TRBD2. CDR1 and CDR2 from the germline V gene are SNHLY and FYNNEI. J was trimmed by 5 bases and V by 4 bases; bases with no gene match: 5. This CDR3 comprises 14 residues. The CDR3 coding sequence is TGTGCCAGCAGTGCAGCGGGAGTCGAAGATACGCAGTATTTT. Translating it yields CASSAAGVEDTQYF.

The chain joins TRBV16 to TRBJ2-7, with 9 bases fitting TRBD2. CDR1 and CDR2 (germline): KGHSY, FQNENV. The CDR3 totals 12 residues. The CDR3 DNA sequence: TGTGCTCCGCGGGAGGGCCAGAACGAGCAGTACTTC. Protein: CAPREGQNEQYF.

This clonotype was seen only a few times. The DNA for the CDR3 is TGTGCCAGCAGTTACTCGGCGACTTTACCTTTGGCTTTCTTT. This translates into CASSYSATLPLAFF. J is TRBJ1-1 and V is TRBV6-6; D not certain. The germline V gene encodes CDR1 MNHNY and CDR2 SVGAGI (reference sequence). This CDR3 region has 14 residues. V gave up 0 bases and J gave up 11 bases, with 16 bases separating them.

This clonotype has a count of ten or more. V and J are TRBV9 and TRBJ2-3; D is unclear. This CDR3 has 17 amino acids. With 6 bases removed from V and 5 bases from J, the gap between germline ends came to 25 bases. Germline V gene sequence: CDR1 SGDLS, CDR2 YYNGEE. CDR3 loop: CASTIGPDPRTGDTQYF. The CDR3 region has the DNA TGTGCCAGCACCATCGGTCCAGATCCTAGGACCGGAGATACGCAGTATTTT.

The chain is built from TRBV20-1 and TRBJ2-2, with 13 bases lining up with TRBD2. V shed 0 bases and J 2 bases; nucleotides not matched to a gene: 6. The V gene's germline CDR1 is DFQATT and CDR2 SNEGSKA (reference sequence). The length of the CDR3 is 18 residues. CDR3 sequence: CSARDSTSGRENTGELFF. DNA for the CDR3: TGCAGTGCTAGAGATTCAACTAGCGGGAGGGAAAACACCGGGGAGCTGTTTTTT.

This clonotype was recorded at least ten times. The chain employs TRBV20-1 and TRBJ2-1; 8 bases map to TRBD2. The CDR3 extends over 18 amino acids. After removal of 6 bases from V and 8 bases from J, the junction contained 24 bases not matched to a gene. Germline-derived CDR1 and CDR2 are DFQATT and SNEGSKA (reference sequence). The CDR3 sequence is CSAQLTGVGTRSLYEQFF. The CDR3 DNA follows: TGCAGTGCACAACTGACGGGCGTCGGGACTAGATCCCTCTATGAGCAGTTCTTC.

The chain couples TRBV20-1 to TRBJ2-3; D possibly corresponds to TRBD2 (5 bases). V was clipped by 1 base and J by 8 bases, with 10 bases between them. The CDR3 is made up of 12 amino acids. Germline loops: CDR1 DFQATT, CDR2 SNEGSKA (reference sequence). The CDR3 reads CSARGPGGTQYF. The DNA of the CDR3 is TGCAGTGCTAGAGGGCCAGGAGGTACGCAGTATTTT.

This clonotype was counted between two and nine times. The chain recombines TRBV19 with TRBJ2-4; possibly TRBD2 for D (6 bases). Trimming took 0 bases from V and 7 from J, leaving 10 bases between them. The V gene's germline CDR1 is LNHDA and CDR2 SQIVND (reference sequence). CDR3 size: 14 residues. Written as DNA, the CDR3 is TGTGCCAGTAGTATAGATAGCGGCCGCAACATTCAGTACTTC. As protein: CASSIDSGRNIQYF.

Comment on this clonotype: The junction departs from the called germline gene at one end, perhaps through a read error. CDR3 protein: CSAWTSGRASEANVLTF. The CDR3 DNA is TGCAGTGCGTGGACTAGCGGGAGGGCCTCTGAGGCCAACGTCCTGACTTTC. This sequence joins TRBV20-1 and TRBJ2-6; 15 bases map to TRBD2. The germline CDR1 and CDR2 sequences are DFQATT and SNEGSKA (reference sequence). CDR3 length: 17 residues.

The chain combines TRBV5-4 with TRBJ2-5, with D unclear. The CDR3 is 13 residues long. The ends were cut back, 6 bases at V and 2 bases at J, with 11 bases in the middle. Looked up from germline, CDR1 is SGHNT and CDR2 is YYREEE (reference sequence). This CDR3 reads CASTYGMQETQYF. CDR3 coding DNA: TGTGCCAGCACCTACGGTATGCAAGAGACCCAGTACTTC.

V usage is TRBV27 and J usage is TRBJ2-1, with TRBD2 matching 8 bases. CDR3 size: 16 residues. J was trimmed by 5 bases and V by 5 bases; bases with no gene match: 11. Germline CDR1 reads MNHEY; CDR2 reads SMNVEV (reference sequence). CDR3 in DNA: TGTGCCAGCAGTGAGGGGACTTGCGGGGGGAACAATGAGCAGTTCTTC. Encoded protein: CASSEGTCGGNNEQFF.

This clonotype was detected ten times or more. J is TRBJ1-5 and V is TRBV2, with D perhaps TRBD1 (5 bases). V was shortened by 2 bases and J by 0 bases, with 8 bases between the two germline ends. The germline gives CDR1 SNHLY, CDR2 FYNNEI. The CDR3 contains 15 residues. CDR3 nucleotide sequence: TGTGCCAGCAGTGAACAGGGTTATAGCAATCAGCCCCAGCATTTT. It is translated as CASSEQGYSNQPQHF.

The chain joins TRBV25-1 to TRBJ1-4; D not certain. The ends were cut back, 8 bases at V and 6 bases at J, with 13 bases in the middle. The CDR3 is 13 amino acids. The germline CDR1 and CDR2 sequences are MGHDK and SYGVNS. This CDR3 is CASGREGDEKLFF. For the CDR3, the DNA is TGTGCCAGCGGCCGGGAGGGCGATGAAAAACTGTTTTTT. The variable domain in full, completed from reference TRBV25-1 and TRBJ1-4, reads EADIYQTPRYLVIGTGKKITLECSQTMGHDKMYWYQQDPGMELHLIHYSYGVNSTEKGDLSSESTVSRIRTEHFPLTLESARPSHTSQYLCASGREGDEKLFFGSGTQLSVL.

This clonotype was detected many times. The rearrangement uses TRBV7-3 and TRBJ1-6; D not resolved. This CDR3 is built from 16 residues. Trimming removed 5 bases from V and 2 bases from J, with 13 bases in between. Per the germline V gene, CDR1 is SGHTA and CDR2 is FQGTGA. The CDR3 spells CASSAGSRAYNSPLHF. The CDR3 DNA is TGTGCCAGCAGCGCCGGTTCGAGAGCCTATAATTCACCCCTCCACTTT.

This clonotype was counted many times. As DNA, the CDR3 is TGCGCCAGCAGCTTGGGACAGGAGAAAGAGACCCAGTACTTC. Residues: CASSLGQEKETQYF. V and J are TRBV5-1 and TRBJ2-5; TRBD1 is a possible D gene (6 bases). The CDR3 loop spans 14 amino acids. Trimming stripped 0 bases from V and 3 bases from J, with 9 bases between. In germline, CDR1 is SGHRS, CDR2 YFSETQ.

The chain combines TRBV5-1 with TRBJ2-7; D gene unclear. V lost 3 bases and J 3 bases, leaving 13 bases between the germline ends. The CDR3 has 14 amino acids. CDR1 is SGHRS, CDR2 YFSETQ, per germline. The CDR3 sequence: CASSSRATSYEQYF. The CDR3 DNA reads as TGCGCCAGCAGCTCCCGGGCCACCAGCTACGAGCAGTACTTC.

This clonotype occurred many times. The chain has TRBV12-3 or TRBV12-4 and TRBJ2-1; 13 nucleotides agree with TRBD2. Trimming took 6 bases from V and 7 from J; bases not matched to a gene: 6. CDR3 length: 15 residues. In nucleotides, the CDR3 is TGTGCCAGCAGCCGTGGACTAGCGGGAGTGAATGAGCAGTTCTTC. It yields the protein CASSRGLAGVNEQFF.

The sample holds many counts of this clonotype. V usage is TRBV12-3 or TRBV12-4 and J usage is TRBJ2-1; 12 positions match TRBD2. V shed 5 bases, J shed 10 bases, and the junction held 9 bases outside the gene matches. The CDR3 spans 15 residues. The CDR3 DNA sequence: TGTGCCAGCAGTCCAACTAGCGGGAGGTTAGGGGAGCAGTTCTTC. Residues: CASSPTSGRLGEQFF.

In its sample, this clonotype was seen a few times. The chain combines TRBV20-1 with TRBJ2-5, with unresolved D. Per the germline V gene, CDR1 is DFQATT and CDR2 is SNEGSKA (reference sequence). This CDR3 is built from 13 residues. Deletions cut 1 base from V and 1 base from J, with 7 bases between. The CDR3 sequence: CSARVYSQETQYF. Written as DNA, the CDR3 is TGCAGTGCTAGAGTCTATAGCCAAGAGACCCAGTACTTC.

Of note for this clonotype: A much larger clone lies a single base off, so this may be a read error. This chain uses TRBV29-1 with TRBJ2-1; D possibly matches TRBD1 or TRBD2 (5 bases each). This CDR3 spans 12 amino acids. Germline V lookup: CDR1 SQVTM, CDR2 ANQGSEA. In nucleotides, the CDR3 is TGCAGCGCCGGGACCAGGGCCAATGGGCAGTTCTTC. This sequence encodes CSAGTRANGQFF.

The chain couples TRBV7-9 to TRBJ2-3; no clear D gene. The CDR3 consists of 13 residues. Trimming pared 3 bases from V and 4 bases from J, leaving 8 bases between. The germline CDR1 and CDR2 sequences are SEHNR and FQNEAQ (reference sequence). In DNA form, the CDR3 reads TGTGCCAGCAGCTTGGTAGAATCAGATACGCAGTATTTT. Encoded protein: CASSLVESDTQYF. Drawing the rest from reference TRBV7-9 and TRBJ2-3, the complete variable domain is DTGVSQNPRHKITKRGQNVTFRCDPISEHNRLYWYRQTLGQGPEFLTYFQNEAQLEKSRLLSDRFSAERPKGSFSTLEIQRTEQGDSAMYLCASSLVESDTQYFGPGTRLTVL.

This clonotype was recorded many times. This chain joins TRBV20-1 and TRBJ2-7; 7 bases align to TRBD2. CDR3 size: 14 residues. J gave up 4 bases and V 3 bases, and 9 bases lay outside the gene matches. CDR1 is DFQATT, CDR2 SNEGSKA, per germline (reference sequence). The CDR3 sequence is CSASPSGIGYEQYF. The CDR3, as DNA: TGCAGTGCTAGCCCGAGCGGGATAGGATACGAGCAGTACTTC.

This clonotype was recorded at least ten times. The chain recombines TRBV20-1 with TRBJ1-1; D is unresolved. CDR3 length: 13 residues. V dropped 3 bases and J dropped 0 bases, with 8 bases sitting between them. CDR1 and CDR2 from the germline V gene are DFQATT and SNEGSKA (reference sequence). CDR3 region: CSARPSLNTEAFF. The CDR3 DNA is TGCAGTGCTAGGCCGTCGCTGAACACTGAAGCTTTCTTT.

At least ten counts were recorded for this clonotype. The genes are TRBV29-1 and TRBJ1-2; tentatively, D is TRBD1 (6 bases). Germline CDR1 is SQVTM and CDR2 is ANQGSEA. This CDR3 is 16 amino acids long. V was trimmed by 0 bases and J by 4 bases, leaving 18 bases between them. CDR3 protein: CSVEDRGGGQGYGYTF. In nucleotides, the CDR3 is TGCAGCGTTGAAGACAGAGGGGGGGGACAAGGCTATGGCTACACCTTC. The full variable domain, with the rest looked up from reference TRBV29-1 and TRBJ1-2, is SAVISQKPSRDICQRGTSLTIQCQVDSQVTMMFWYRQQPGQSLTLIATANQGSEATYESGFVIDKFPISRPNLTFSTLTVSNMSPEDSSIYLCSVEDRGGGQGYGYTFGSGTRLTVV.

The chain employs TRBV27 and TRBJ1-6; 7 bases align to TRBD1. The CDR3 totals 16 residues. J was trimmed by 3 bases and V by 6 bases; bases with no gene match: 8. Looked up from germline, CDR1 is MNHEY and CDR2 is SMNVEV (reference sequence). DNA of the CDR3: TGTGCCAGCAGCCTTCTTGGGACAGTCTATAATTCACCCCTCCACTTT. Encoded protein: CASSLLGTVYNSPLHF.

There are a few counts of this clonotype. The chain couples TRBV25-1 to TRBJ2-5; D might be TRBD1 or TRBD2, each matching 5 bases. This CDR3 is built from 18 residues. The germline V and J ends were trimmed by 1 base and 2 bases, with 20 bases remaining between them. Per the germline V gene, CDR1 is MGHDK and CDR2 is SYGVNS. CDR3 sequence: CASSELGTDQGPQETQYF. CDR3 coding DNA: TGTGCCAGCAGTGAATTAGGGACGGATCAAGGTCCGCAAGAGACCCAGTACTTC.

The V gene is TRBV5-7, the J gene TRBJ2-7; tentatively, D is TRBD1 (7 bases). TRBV5-7 is an ORF for which the function is uncertain. Trimming took off 7 bases at V and 0 bases at J, with 14 bases between the two ends. CDR3 length: 14 amino acids. The CDR3 protein is CASPSQGGSYEQYF. The CDR3 region has the DNA TGTGCCAGCCCATCGCAGGGGGGCTCCTACGAGCAGTACTTC.